This entry is about one T cell receptor (beta chain). The antigen it binds to is not known. Base qualities are not recorded, but no much larger clone differs from it by a single base. This sample was included in a study of technical replicates of blood from a handful of donors (dated by TCRdb to about 2017). The library was obtained by the immunoSEQ multiplex PCR assay. TCRdb stores this immuneACCESS table with in-frame sequences only. Part of the clones is absent; in the studies checked, under half of the shortfall reflects unresolved V genes, and no reason is known for the rest. This sample is represented by about 16,000 clones; roughly 86% of them were singletons. 9.5% to 12% of the sample rests with the top ten. The receptor comes from a human donor in good health. Sequenced material: PBMCs.

The CDR3 corresponds to CASNGLAGETQYF. In nucleotide form, the sequence is TGTGCCAGCAACGGACTAGCGGGAGAGACCCAGTACTTC. Rearrangement joined TRBV2 to TRBJ2-5; 11 bases in the junction line up with TRBD2. Here V drops 7 bases and J drops 4 bases, and the junction holds 2 bases not matched to any gene. The cysteine opens and the phenylalanine closes a CDR3 of 13 amino acids. The kept DNA is CDR3 alone, 39 bases in frame from the first base. CDR1 and CDR2, per the germline V gene, are SNHLY and FYNNEI.